This T cell receptor beta chain appears in the sequencing data of a study of T cell changes during pregnancy in multiple sclerosis. This CDR3 region has 15 residues. Losses at the gene ends were 4 bases for V and 7 bases for J; bases not matched to a gene: 7. The germline CDR1 and CDR2 sequences are SNHLY and FYNNEI. Repertoires were generated with immunoSEQ multiplex PCR, while TCRdb's copy carries only in-frame clones and drops some. The repertoire holds 50,000 or so clones, with 91% as singletons. The sequencing here drew on CD4+ T cells from peripheral blood mononuclear cells, taken after pregnancy. This receptor was identified in a female donor in good health, enrolled as a control in a pregnancy study. The chain is built from TRBV2 and TRBJ1-4; 9 bases agree with TRBD1. DNA of the CDR3: TGTGCCAGCAGTGCAAGGACAGGGGCGAGTGAAAAACTGTTTTTT. It is translated as CASSARTGASEKLFF.